This TCR beta chain was captured in a study of T cells in Graves' hyperthyroidism and ophthalmopathy. The CDR3 spans 14 residues. Deletions cut 2 bases from V and 7 bases from J, with 17 bases between. Germline V lookup: CDR1 GTSNPN, CDR2 SVGIG (reference sequence). The source material, RNA transcripts, was used to amplify TCR beta CDR3 regions. First-round RT-PCR with HTBI primers amplified the TCR CDR3 region. TCRdb processed the multiplex PCR reads anew with MiXCR; each CDR3 protein has one entry. The data show roughly 380,000 distinct CDR3 sequences, 15% to 20% seen once. The table lists this clonotype with many counts.

This receptor was taken from a woman aged 40 to 50 with Graves' ophthalmopathy. This rearrangement joins TRBV30 to TRBJ1-2; D is undetermined. Specimen: blood. The CDR3 is CAWSLGQTGSGYTF. The CDR3 region has the DNA TGTGCCTGGAGTCTTGGGCAGACCGGGAGTGGCTACACCTTC. The entire variable domain, with the rest obtained from reference TRBV30 and TRBJ1-2, is as follows: SQTIHQWPATLVQPVGSPLSLECTVEGTSNPNLYWYRQAAGRGLQLLFYSVGIGQISSEVPQNLSASRPQDRQFILSSKKLLLSDSGFYLCAWSLGQTGSGYTFGSGTRLTVV.